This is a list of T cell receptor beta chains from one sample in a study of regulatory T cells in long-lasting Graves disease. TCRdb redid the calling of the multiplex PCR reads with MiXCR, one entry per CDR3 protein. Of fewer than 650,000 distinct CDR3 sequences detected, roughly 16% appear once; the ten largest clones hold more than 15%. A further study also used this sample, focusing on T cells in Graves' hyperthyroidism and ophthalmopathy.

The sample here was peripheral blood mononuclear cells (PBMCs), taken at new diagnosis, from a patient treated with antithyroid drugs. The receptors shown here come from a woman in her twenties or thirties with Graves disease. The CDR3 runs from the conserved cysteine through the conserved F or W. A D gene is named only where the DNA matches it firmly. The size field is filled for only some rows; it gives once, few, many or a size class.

cdr3_nt: TGTGCCAGCAGCGTAGAAGAGATTCCCAGGTCCTACAATGAGCAGTTCTTC; cdr3_aa: CASSVEEIPRSYNEQFF; d_call: .; j_call: TRBJ2-1; clone_size: .; v_call: TRBV9
cdr3_nt: TGCAGTGCCCAAGGGCGGGAGGCCCTCTACGAGCAGTACTTC; cdr3_aa: CSAQGREALYEQYF; d_call: TRBD2; j_call: TRBJ2-7; clone_size: many; v_call: TRBV20-1
cdr3_nt: TGTGCCAGCTCACGCGATGGTGGGAACACTGAAGCTTTCTTT; cdr3_aa: CASSRDGGNTEAFF; d_call: .; j_call: TRBJ1-1; clone_size: .; v_call: TRBV18
cdr3_nt: TGTGCCAGCAGCACCGCTGGGACTTCCGACAATGAGCGGTTCTTC; cdr3_aa: CASSTAGTSDNERFF; d_call: .; j_call: TRBJ2-1; clone_size: once; v_call: TRBV7-9
cdr3_nt: TGTGCCAGCAGCCCCCGGCGTGGGGAGCAGTTCTTC; cdr3_aa: CASSPRRGEQFF; d_call: .; j_call: TRBJ2-1; clone_size: few; v_call: TRBV3-1
cdr3_nt: TGTGCCAGCATGTCTTTCGGGAGCTGGTACGAGCAGTACTTC; cdr3_aa: CASMSFGSWYEQYF; d_call: .; j_call: TRBJ2-7; clone_size: many; v_call: TRBV7-2
cdr3_nt: TGTGCCAGCAGCCAACGTGGGACAGGGGATCAGCCCCAGCATTTT; cdr3_aa: CASSQRGTGDQPQHF; d_call: TRBD1; j_call: TRBJ1-5; clone_size: .; v_call: TRBV14
cdr3_nt: TGTGCCAGCAGTTTCCAGGACAGAGCTTACGAGCAGTACTTC; cdr3_aa: CASSFQDRAYEQYF; d_call: .; j_call: TRBJ2-7; clone_size: many; v_call: TRBV28
cdr3_nt: TGTGCCAGCAGCCCACGGGGTAGTGGCGTCGGTCAGCCCCAGCATTTT; cdr3_aa: CASSPRGSGVGQPQHF; d_call: .; j_call: TRBJ1-5; clone_size: many; v_call: TRBV7-8
cdr3_nt: TGTGCCAGCATTCGGCAGGTCCAAGAGACCCAGTACTTC; cdr3_aa: CASIRQVQETQYF; d_call: .; j_call: TRBJ2-5; clone_size: few; v_call: TRBV2
cdr3_nt: TGCAGTGCTAGCCCGTCAGGCTCAACTAATGAAAAACTGTTTTTT; cdr3_aa: CSASPSGSTNEKLFF; d_call: .; j_call: TRBJ1-4; clone_size: many; v_call: TRBV20-1
cdr3_nt: TGTGCCAGCAGCTTCGGGACTAGCGGATCCGAGTTCTTC; cdr3_aa: CASSFGTSGSEFF; d_call: TRBD2; j_call: TRBJ2-1; clone_size: .; v_call: TRBV5-6
cdr3_nt: TGCGCCAGCAGCTTGGGCGGAGGCGACAATCAGCCCCAGCATTTT; cdr3_aa: CASSLGGGDNQPQHF; d_call: .; j_call: TRBJ1-5; clone_size: many; v_call: TRBV5-1
cdr3_nt: TGTGCCAGCAGCTTGGATACTTCCCTCCACTTT; cdr3_aa: CASSLDTSLHF; d_call: .; j_call: TRBJ1-6; clone_size: many; v_call: TRBV5-5
cdr3_nt: TGTGCCACCAGTGATCTGACAGGGGGGGAGGCCCAGTACTTC; cdr3_aa: CATSDLTGGEAQYF; d_call: TRBD1; j_call: TRBJ2-5; clone_size: .; v_call: TRBV24-1
cdr3_nt: TGTGCCAGCAGTTACTCGAAAAAGGGTTTTGGAAACACCATATATTTT; cdr3_aa: CASSYSKKGFGNTIYF; d_call: .; j_call: TRBJ1-3; clone_size: many; v_call: TRBV6-5
cdr3_nt: TGTGCCAGCAGCTTGGGCGTTAGGCTAGATGAAGATACGCAGTATTTT; cdr3_aa: CASSLGVRLDEDTQYF; d_call: .; j_call: TRBJ2-3; clone_size: .; v_call: TRBV5-4
cdr3_nt: TGTGCCAGCAGGTCCGGAGGGACTAGCGGTATCGGGGGCTACAATGAGCAGTTCTTC; cdr3_aa: CASRSGGTSGIGGYNEQFF; d_call: TRBD2; j_call: TRBJ2-1; clone_size: many; v_call: TRBV2
cdr3_nt: TGTGCCAGCAGTTACGAAGGGACAGGGATCCCCAGCGATCAGCCCCAGCATTTT; cdr3_aa: CASSYEGTGIPSDQPQHF; d_call: TRBD1; j_call: TRBJ1-5; clone_size: .; v_call: TRBV6-2/TRBV6-3
cdr3_nt: TGCAGTGCCACAGGACAGGGGCCCGGGACTAGTAGACCCCAAGAGACCCAGTACTTC; cdr3_aa: CSATGQGPGTSRPQETQYF; d_call: .; j_call: TRBJ2-5; clone_size: .; v_call: TRBV20-1
cdr3_nt: TGTGCCAGCAGTTTTCCACTTGGGGCGGGAGATACGCAGTATTTT; cdr3_aa: CASSFPLGAGDTQYF; d_call: .; j_call: TRBJ2-3; clone_size: many; v_call: TRBV28
cdr3_nt: TGTGCCAGCAGCGACAGGACAGCTTCTTCTGTCGAGCAGTACTTC; cdr3_aa: CASSDRTASSVEQYF; d_call: .; j_call: TRBJ2-7; clone_size: .; v_call: TRBV7-9
cdr3_nt: TGTGCCAGCAGTTACTCTTCGGGGGCGATTTCTGGGGCCAACGTCCTGACTTTC; cdr3_aa: CASSYSSGAISGANVLTF; d_call: .; j_call: TRBJ2-6; clone_size: few; v_call: TRBV6-5
cdr3_nt: TGTGCCAGCAGTTTATACAATCCAGGGGAGACCCAGTACTTC; cdr3_aa: CASSLYNPGETQYF; d_call: .; j_call: TRBJ2-5; clone_size: few; v_call: TRBV28
cdr3_nt: TGCAGTGCTAGGCTTCCAGCGGGGGAATCCTACAATGAGCAGTTCTTC; cdr3_aa: CSARLPAGESYNEQFF; d_call: TRBD2; j_call: TRBJ2-1; clone_size: many; v_call: TRBV20-1
cdr3_nt: TGCAGTGCTCCTGTGGGTACAACCTCAGGGGCCAACGTCCTGACTTTC; cdr3_aa: CSAPVGTTSGANVLTF; d_call: .; j_call: TRBJ2-6; clone_size: .; v_call: TRBV20-1
cdr3_nt: TGTGCCAGCAGCGTAGATTGGGGGAGGGGCTATAGCACAGATACGCAGTATTTT; cdr3_aa: CASSVDWGRGYSTDTQYF; d_call: TRBD2; j_call: TRBJ2-3; clone_size: .; v_call: TRBV9
cdr3_nt: TGTGCCAGCAGTGAATTGAATAGCGGGGGGTTCTCTAGCACAGATACGCAGTATTTT; cdr3_aa: CASSELNSGGFSSTDTQYF; d_call: TRBD2; j_call: TRBJ2-3; clone_size: .; v_call: TRBV6-1
cdr3_nt: TGTGCCAGCTCACCACCGGAGACAGGGTCGCGGGAGCAGTACTTC; cdr3_aa: CASSPPETGSREQYF; d_call: TRBD1; j_call: TRBJ2-7; clone_size: .; v_call: TRBV18
cdr3_nt: TGTGCCAGCAGGCCGAGCGGGAGGGGGAAGACCCAGTACTTC; cdr3_aa: CASRPSGRGKTQYF; d_call: TRBD2; j_call: TRBJ2-5; clone_size: many; v_call: TRBV12-3/TRBV12-4
cdr3_nt: TGTGCCAGCAGCCCGGAGGGTAGCGGGTGGACCGGGGAGCTGTTTTTT; cdr3_aa: CASSPEGSGWTGELFF; d_call: TRBD2; j_call: TRBJ2-2; clone_size: .; v_call: TRBV7-3
cdr3_nt: TGTGCCAGCAGCTTAACCCAGAAATCCGGCCCGAGCACCGGGGAGCTGTTTTTT; cdr3_aa: CASSLTQKSGPSTGELFF; d_call: .; j_call: TRBJ2-2; clone_size: .; v_call: TRBV7-3
cdr3_nt: TGTGCCAGCAGCTTTCCCCACGCCTCTCGGAGTGAGAATGAGCAGTTCTTC; cdr3_aa: CASSFPHASRSENEQFF; d_call: .; j_call: TRBJ2-1; clone_size: .; v_call: TRBV7-9
cdr3_nt: TGTGCCAGTAGTATGATCACAGGGGGCGCGGTTGGCTACACCTTC; cdr3_aa: CASSMITGGAVGYTF; d_call: TRBD1; j_call: TRBJ1-2; clone_size: few; v_call: TRBV19
cdr3_nt: TGTGCCAGCAGCTTGCGGACTAGCGGGACTAGCACAGATACGCAGTATTTT; cdr3_aa: CASSLRTSGTSTDTQYF; d_call: TRBD2; j_call: TRBJ2-3; clone_size: .; v_call: TRBV5-6
cdr3_nt: TGTGCCAGCAGTTTATATGAGACCGGTCAGGCGATATTCTCTGGGGCCAACGTCCTGACTTTC; cdr3_aa: CASSLYETGQAIFSGANVLTF; d_call: .; j_call: TRBJ2-6; clone_size: many; v_call: TRBV28
cdr3_nt: TGTGCCGCCGGGAGGGCGGGAGGCTACACCTTC; cdr3_aa: CAAGRAGGYTF; d_call: .; j_call: TRBJ1-2; clone_size: few; v_call: TRBV28
cdr3_nt: TGTGCCAGCAGTGAGTGGGAGCAGTACTTC; cdr3_aa: CASSEWEQYF; d_call: .; j_call: TRBJ2-7; clone_size: many; v_call: TRBV2
cdr3_nt: TGCGCCAGCAGCTTGGCCCAGACAGGGGTCCATGGCTACACCTTC; cdr3_aa: CASSLAQTGVHGYTF; d_call: TRBD1; j_call: TRBJ1-2; clone_size: .; v_call: TRBV5-1
cdr3_nt: TGTGCCAGCAGTTACAGGGAAGCCGGATTTAGTTTTGACACTGAAGCTTTCTTT; cdr3_aa: CASSYREAGFSFDTEAFF; d_call: .; j_call: TRBJ1-1; clone_size: few; v_call: TRBV2
cdr3_nt: TGTGCCAGTTGTCAGGCGGATAATTCACCCCTCCACTTT; cdr3_aa: CASCQADNSPLHF; d_call: .; j_call: TRBJ1-6; clone_size: many; v_call: TRBV19
cdr3_nt: TGTGCCAGCTCACCAAACATCAGAAGGACAGGGGAGAACACTGAAGCTTTCTTT; cdr3_aa: CASSPNIRRTGENTEAFF; d_call: TRBD1; j_call: TRBJ1-1; clone_size: .; v_call: TRBV18
cdr3_nt: TGTGCCAGCAGTTTAGAAGCGGGGGTCTACAATGAGCAGTTCTTC; cdr3_aa: CASSLEAGVYNEQFF; d_call: TRBD2; j_call: TRBJ2-1; clone_size: many; v_call: TRBV12-3/TRBV12-4
cdr3_nt: TGTGCCAGCAGTTACCGATTTACTAGCGTGATTCGCACAGATACGCAGTATTTT; cdr3_aa: CASSYRFTSVIRTDTQYF; d_call: TRBD2; j_call: TRBJ2-3; clone_size: .; v_call: TRBV6-9
cdr3_nt: TGTGCCAGCAGCCAACAGGGAGGAGGGGGTGAAGCTTTCTTT; cdr3_aa: CASSQQGGGGEAFF; d_call: .; j_call: TRBJ1-1; clone_size: few; v_call: TRBV3-1
cdr3_nt: TGTGCCACCAGTGCGATGGGGTATCAGCCCCAGCATTTT; cdr3_aa: CATSAMGYQPQHF; d_call: .; j_call: TRBJ1-5; clone_size: .; v_call: TRBV24-1
cdr3_nt: TGTGCCAGCAGCGTACAGGGGAGTCCCCTCCACTTT; cdr3_aa: CASSVQGSPLHF; d_call: TRBD1; j_call: TRBJ1-6; clone_size: many; v_call: TRBV6-1
cdr3_nt: TGTGCCAGCAGTTTGAGCACTTTCGAGCAGTACTTC; cdr3_aa: CASSLSTFEQYF; d_call: .; j_call: TRBJ2-7; clone_size: many; v_call: TRBV12-3/TRBV12-4
cdr3_nt: TGTGCCAGCAGTTTGACAGGGGTCTCCTACGAGCAGTACTTC; cdr3_aa: CASSLTGVSYEQYF; d_call: TRBD1; j_call: TRBJ2-7; clone_size: many; v_call: TRBV28
cdr3_nt: TGTGCCAGCAGTAGCCCTACGGAGGGGAATCAGCCCCAGCATTTT; cdr3_aa: CASSSPTEGNQPQHF; d_call: .; j_call: TRBJ1-5; clone_size: many; v_call: TRBV28
cdr3_nt: TGTGCCACCAGCAGAGATCAGCAGAACACTGAAGCTTTCTTT; cdr3_aa: CATSRDQQNTEAFF; d_call: .; j_call: TRBJ1-1; clone_size: many; v_call: TRBV15
cdr3_nt: TGTGCCAGCAACCTCGGACGGCTAGCGGGATTAGGAGAGCAGCACTTC; cdr3_aa: CASNLGRLAGLGEQHF; d_call: TRBD2; j_call: TRBJ2-7; clone_size: few; v_call: TRBV28
cdr3_nt: TGTGCCAGTAGTATAGGGGGGCGCTTTCCTGATCAGCCCCAGCATTTT; cdr3_aa: CASSIGGRFPDQPQHF; d_call: .; j_call: TRBJ1-5; clone_size: many; v_call: TRBV19